This T cell receptor beta chain was sequenced during a study of response to subunit inactivated influenza vaccine. Study observations and caveats: Few additional T cells are recruited per seasonal influenza vaccination, authors suggested.

The CDR3 sequence is 14 residues long. V was pared by 7 bases and J by 4 bases, with 17 bases between. Germline CDR1 MNHEY, CDR2 SVGEGT. In its sample, this clonotype was seen a few times. Its antigen is still unknown. TCRdb redid the calling of the RT-PCR reads with MiXCR, one entry per CDR3 protein. The data hold approximately 170,000 distinct CDR3 sequences, with around 14% observed a single time. This receptor was identified in a man between 50 and 59 years old who received an inactivated influenza vaccine. The chain joins TRBV6-2 or TRBV6-3 to TRBJ2-7, with D possibly TRBD1 on 6 matching bases. Sequenced here: CD8+ T cells sorted from PBMCs, sampled 5 days after vaccination. DNA for the CDR3: TGTGCCAGCATAAGAGGGGGAGCCCAATACGAGCAGTACTTC. Protein product: CASIRGGAQYEQYF.